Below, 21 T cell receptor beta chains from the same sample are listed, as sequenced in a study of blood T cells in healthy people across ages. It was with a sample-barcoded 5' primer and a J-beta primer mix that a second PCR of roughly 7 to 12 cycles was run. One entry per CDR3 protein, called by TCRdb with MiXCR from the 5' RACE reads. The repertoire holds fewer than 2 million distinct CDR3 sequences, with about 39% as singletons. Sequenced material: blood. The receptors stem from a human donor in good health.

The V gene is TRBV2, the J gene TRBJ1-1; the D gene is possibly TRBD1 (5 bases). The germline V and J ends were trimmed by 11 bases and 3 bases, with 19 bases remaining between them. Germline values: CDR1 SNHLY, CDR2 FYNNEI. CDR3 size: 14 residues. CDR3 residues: CARESAGGDTEAFF. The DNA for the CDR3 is TGTGCCCGCGAGAGTGCCGGGGGGGACACTGAAGCTTTCTTT.

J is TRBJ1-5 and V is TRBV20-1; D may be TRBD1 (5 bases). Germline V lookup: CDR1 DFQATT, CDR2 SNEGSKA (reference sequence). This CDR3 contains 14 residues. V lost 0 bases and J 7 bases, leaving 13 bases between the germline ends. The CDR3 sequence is CSARDMQGGQPQHF. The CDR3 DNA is TGCAGTGCTAGAGATATGCAGGGTGGCCAGCCCCAGCATTTT.

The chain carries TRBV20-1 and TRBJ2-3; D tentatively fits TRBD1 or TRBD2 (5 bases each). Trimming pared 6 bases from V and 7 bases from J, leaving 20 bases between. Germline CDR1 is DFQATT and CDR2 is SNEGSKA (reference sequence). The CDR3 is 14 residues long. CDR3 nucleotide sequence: TGCAGTGCCACGGCCGGGACCCCCGCCTATACGCAGTATTTT. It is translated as CSATAGTPAYTQYF.

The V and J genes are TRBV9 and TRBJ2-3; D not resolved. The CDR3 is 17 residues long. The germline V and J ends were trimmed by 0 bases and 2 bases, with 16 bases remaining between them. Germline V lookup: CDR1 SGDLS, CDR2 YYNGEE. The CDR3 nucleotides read TGTGCCAGCAGCGTAGGATCGGGTGGGTCCTACACAGATACGCAGTATTTT. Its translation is CASSVGSGGSYTDTQYF.

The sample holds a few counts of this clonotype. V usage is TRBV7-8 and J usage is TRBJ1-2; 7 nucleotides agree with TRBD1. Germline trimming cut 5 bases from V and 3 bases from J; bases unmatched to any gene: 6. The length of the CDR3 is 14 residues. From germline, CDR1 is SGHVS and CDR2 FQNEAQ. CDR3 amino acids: CASSPGGQYYGYTF. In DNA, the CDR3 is TGTGCCAGCAGCCCTGGGGGACAGTACTATGGCTACACCTTC.

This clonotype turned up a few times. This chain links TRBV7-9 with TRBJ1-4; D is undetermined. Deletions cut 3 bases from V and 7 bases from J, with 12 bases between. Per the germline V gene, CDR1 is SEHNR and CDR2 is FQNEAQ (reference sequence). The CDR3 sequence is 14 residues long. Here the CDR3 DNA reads TGTGCCAGCAGCTTGTCGCTTTCCGTTGAAAAACTGTTTTTT. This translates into CASSLSLSVEKLFF. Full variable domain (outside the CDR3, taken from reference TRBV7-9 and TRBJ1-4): DTGVSQNPRHKITKRGQNVTFRCDPISEHNRLYWYRQTLGQGPEFLTYFQNEAQLEKSRLLSDRFSAERPKGSFSTLEIQRTEQGDSAMYLCASSLSLSVEKLFFGSGTQLSVL.

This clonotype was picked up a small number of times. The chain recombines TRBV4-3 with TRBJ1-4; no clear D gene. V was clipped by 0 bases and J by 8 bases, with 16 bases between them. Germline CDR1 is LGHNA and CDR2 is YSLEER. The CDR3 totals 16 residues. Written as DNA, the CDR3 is TGCGCCAGCAGCCAAGATACGGCAGGCACATCCGAAAAACTGTTTTTT. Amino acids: CASSQDTAGTSEKLFF.

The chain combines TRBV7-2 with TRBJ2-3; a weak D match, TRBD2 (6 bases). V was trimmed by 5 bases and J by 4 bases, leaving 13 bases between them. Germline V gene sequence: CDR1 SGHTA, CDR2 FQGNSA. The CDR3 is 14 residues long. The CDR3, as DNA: TGTGCCAGCAGCATGGGACTCCAGTCAGATACGCAGTATTTT. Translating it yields CASSMGLQSDTQYF. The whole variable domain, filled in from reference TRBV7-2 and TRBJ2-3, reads GAGVSQSPSNKVTEKGKDVELRCDPISGHTALYWYRQSLGQGLEFLIYFQGNSAPDKSGLPSDRFSAERTGGSVSTLTIQRTQQEDSAVYLCASSMGLQSDTQYFGPGTRLTVL.

CDR3 in DNA: TGTGCCAGCAGCCCCCTGTGGTCGGACACATTCTATGGCTACACCTTC. This gives the protein CASSPLWSDTFYGYTF. V gene TRBV4-2 combines with J gene TRBJ1-2; D might be TRBD1 (5 bases). Per the germline V gene, CDR1 is LGHNA and CDR2 is YNFKEQ. The CDR3 runs to 16 residues. Trimming removed 4 bases from V and 4 bases from J, with 19 bases in between.

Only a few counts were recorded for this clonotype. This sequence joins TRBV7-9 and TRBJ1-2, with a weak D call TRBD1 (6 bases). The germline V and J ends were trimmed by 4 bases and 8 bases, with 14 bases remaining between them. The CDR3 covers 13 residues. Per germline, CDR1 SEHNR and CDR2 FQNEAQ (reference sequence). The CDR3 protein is CASSSNNRAGYTF. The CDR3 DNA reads TGTGCCAGCAGCTCGAACAACAGGGCCGGCTACACCTTC.

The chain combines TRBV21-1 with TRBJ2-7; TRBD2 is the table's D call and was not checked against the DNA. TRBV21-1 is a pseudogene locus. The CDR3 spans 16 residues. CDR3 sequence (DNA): TGTGCCAGCAGCCTAAACCCTAGCGAGAGCTCCTACGAGCAGTACTTC. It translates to CASSLNPSESSYEQYF.

The CDR3 region has the DNA TGTGCCAGCAGCCCAAGGACAGGGGACAACAATGAGCAGTTCTTC. Translation: CASSPRTGDNNEQFF. The J gene is TRBJ2-1, the V gene TRBV4-2, with 9 bases lining up with TRBD1. Germline CDR1 is LGHNA and CDR2 is YNFKEQ. This CDR3 contains 15 residues. With V trimmed by 4 bases and J by 5 bases, 6 bases remained unmatched.

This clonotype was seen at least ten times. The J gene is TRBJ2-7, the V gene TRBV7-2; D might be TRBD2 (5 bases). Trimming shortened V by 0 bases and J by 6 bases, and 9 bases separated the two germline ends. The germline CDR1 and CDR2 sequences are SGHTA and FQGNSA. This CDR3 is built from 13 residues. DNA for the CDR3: TGTGCCAGCAGCTTAGCTGGGAGCTCCGAGCAGTACTTC. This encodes CASSLAGSSEQYF.

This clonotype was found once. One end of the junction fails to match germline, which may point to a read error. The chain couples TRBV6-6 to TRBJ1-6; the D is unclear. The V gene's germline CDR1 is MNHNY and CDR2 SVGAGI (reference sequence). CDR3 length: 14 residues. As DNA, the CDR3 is TGTGCCAGCAGTTACGATTTGGGGAGTTCACCCCCCCACTTT. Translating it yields CASSYDLGSSPPHF.

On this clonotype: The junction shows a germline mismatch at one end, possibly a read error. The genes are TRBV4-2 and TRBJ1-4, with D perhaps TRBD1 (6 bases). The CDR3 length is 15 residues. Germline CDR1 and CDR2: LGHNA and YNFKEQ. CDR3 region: CASIQEDSRNEKLFF. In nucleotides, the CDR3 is TGTGCCAGCATCCAAGAGGACAGCCGTAATGAAAAACTGTTTTTT.

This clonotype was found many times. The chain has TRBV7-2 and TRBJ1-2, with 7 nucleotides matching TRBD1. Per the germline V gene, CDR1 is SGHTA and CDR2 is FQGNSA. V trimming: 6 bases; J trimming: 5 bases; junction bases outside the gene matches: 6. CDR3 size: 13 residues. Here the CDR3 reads CASSRTGVYGYTF. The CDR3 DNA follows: TGTGCCAGCAGTCGTACAGGGGTTTATGGCTACACCTTC.

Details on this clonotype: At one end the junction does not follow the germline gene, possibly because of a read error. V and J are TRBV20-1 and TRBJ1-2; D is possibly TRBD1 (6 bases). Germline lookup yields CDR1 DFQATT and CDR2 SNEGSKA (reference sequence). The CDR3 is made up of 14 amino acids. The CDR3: CSTSGRGVGYGYTF. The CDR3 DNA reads TGCAGTACTAGTGGCAGGGGAGTTGGCTATGGCTACACCTTC.

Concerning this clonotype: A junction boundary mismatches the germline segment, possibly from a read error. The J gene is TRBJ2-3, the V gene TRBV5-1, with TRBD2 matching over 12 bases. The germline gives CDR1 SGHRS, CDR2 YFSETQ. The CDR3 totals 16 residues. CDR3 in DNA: TGCACCAGCAGCTTGGCCTCGACTAGCGGGGGAGATACGCAGTATTTT. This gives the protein CTSSLASTSGGDTQYF. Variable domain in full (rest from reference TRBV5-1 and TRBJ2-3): KAGVTQTPRYLIKTRGQQVTLSCSPISGHRSVSWYQQTPGQGLQFLFEYFSETQRNKGNFPGRFSGRQFSNSRSEMNVSTLELGDSALYLCTSSLASTSGGDTQYFGPGTRLTVL.

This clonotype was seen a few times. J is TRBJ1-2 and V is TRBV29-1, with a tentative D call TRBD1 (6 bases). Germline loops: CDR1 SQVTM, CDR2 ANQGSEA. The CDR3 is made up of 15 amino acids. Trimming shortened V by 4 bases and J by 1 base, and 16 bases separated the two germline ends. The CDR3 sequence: CSVGVMGADNYGYTF. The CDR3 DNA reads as TGCAGCGTTGGAGTGATGGGGGCCGATAACTATGGCTACACCTTC.

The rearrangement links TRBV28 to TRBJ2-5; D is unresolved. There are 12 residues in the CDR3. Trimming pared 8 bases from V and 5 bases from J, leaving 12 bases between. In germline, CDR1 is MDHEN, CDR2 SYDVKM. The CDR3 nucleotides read TGTGCCAGCTGGCAAAACGATGAGACCCAGTACTTC. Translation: CASWQNDETQYF. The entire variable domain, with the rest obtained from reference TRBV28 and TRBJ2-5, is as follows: DVKVTQSSRYLVKRTGEKVFLECVQDMDHENMFWYRQDPGLGLRLIYFSYDVKMKEKGDIPEGYSVSREKKERFSLILESASTNQTSMYLCASWQNDETQYFGPGTRLLVL.

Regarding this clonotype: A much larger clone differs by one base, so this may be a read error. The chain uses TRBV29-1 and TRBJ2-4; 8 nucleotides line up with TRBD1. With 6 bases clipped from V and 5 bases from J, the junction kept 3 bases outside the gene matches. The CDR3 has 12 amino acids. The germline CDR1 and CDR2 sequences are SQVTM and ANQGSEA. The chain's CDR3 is CSVGQDQNIQYF. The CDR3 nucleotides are TGCAGCGTGGGACAGGACCAAAACATTCAGTACTTC.